This TCR beta chain emerged from a study of beta chain features in type 1 diabetes listed by TCRdb under 2018. Background on the whole study: Patients and healthy donors did not differ in mean age, gender distribution, total cell number or subset yield. In the study, TCRB repertoires of sorted circulating CD4+ T cell subsets from recently diagnosed type 1 diabetes patients were compared with those of matched healthy donors. A total of just under 110,000,000 sorted cells were examined across all samples, and RNA yield correlated strongly with the number of cells per subset. Naive and central memory subsets were obtained from all 30 or so donors, but regulatory and stem cell-like memory subsets were isolated from only 8 patients and 8 healthy donors. Points the paper makes about the study in general: Because small numbers of individuals were included in the HLA sub-analyses, any influence of HLA type on TCRB rearrangement was left unresolved. Shorter templates might have been favored by PCR, but patient and control samples were amplified and corrected together, so both groups would have been affected equally by any skew. Sequencing cDNA rather than genomic DNA could over-represent highly expressing activated cells, although activation and CD3 levels did not differ between groups. Type 1 diabetes patients showed a moderate but significant shortening of TCRB CDR3 length in all four CD4+ subsets. The naive, central memory and regulatory TCRB repertoires appeared to resemble one another more closely among patients than among healthy donors. Patients with type 1 diabetes made fewer insertions and deleted more nucleotides at VDJ recombination sites, implying thymic rearrangement abnormalities.

Each donor gave one peripheral blood draw, averaging around 120 mL, which was collected into heparinised tubes. A BD FACSAria II was used to sort naive, central memory, regulatory and stem cell-like memory CD4+ T cells with a panel that included CD45RO, CCR7, CD25, CD127, CD95 and CD27. A purity above 98% was achieved for all sorted populations. PBMCs were isolated right away by Lymphoprep density gradient centrifugation and were stained directly, without culture. So that batch effects would be minimized, each experiment stained and sorted samples in pairs, pairing one healthy donor with one patient. Comment on this clone: Its antigen remains undetermined. No much larger clone exists at a distance of one base, and base qualities are not known.

The entire isolated RNA was reverse transcribed using the High Capacity cDNA Reverse Transcription Kit, and thus expressed TCRB transcripts were sequenced. Deep immunoSEQ sequencing was performed on naive, central memory and regulatory T cell samples, with an average of about 4 million total reads per sample. After sorted cells were lysed in RLT buffer, RNA was extracted with DNase-treated RNeasy Micro or Mini kits, with the choice depending on cell number. Each cell subset was processed on its own to prevent cross-contamination, while patient and healthy donor samples were processed together. TCRB sequences were amplified from cDNA with the immunoSEQ multiplex PCR, producing 87-bp fragments spanning the CDR3 region. Sequencing of the amplicons was performed on the Illumina HiSeq platform. As for how the authors treated the data: Synthetic template baselines were used to correct PCR bias computationally, reads within Hamming distance 2 were collapsed, and singletons that could not be merged were discarded. Reads were aligned against IMGT so that V, D and J genes, CDR3 length and insertions or deletions at six rearrangement sites could be assigned. Within each subset, clonotype counts were normalized to sorted cell number, after which true diversity and Gini coefficients were computed with the tcR R package. The overlap coefficient, calculated on TCRB nucleotide sequences, was used to measure repertoire sharing. The immuneACCESS repertoire file appears here via TCRdb, limited to in-frame rearrangements. These files lack a portion of the clones; in checked studies, under half of the deficit traces to unresolved V genes, and the cause of the others is not known. V, J and clone size are taken as reported in that table, and D and trimming were inferred from the DNA itself. The sample yields hundreds of thousands of clones; 12% to 15% were counted once. The top ten clones comprise approximately 6.7% of the sample.

From the germline V gene (reference sequence), CDR1 is SEHNR and CDR2 is FQNEAQ. V sheds 5 bases and J sheds 4 bases, leaving 12 bases between their ends. Spanning cysteine to phenylalanine, the CDR3 consists of 15 amino acids. Only CDR3 DNA remains: 45 bases, in frame from the first base. The sample was central memory CD4+ T cells from blood. The TCR sequence derives from a man between 25 and 39 years old in good health. The chain is assembled from TRBV7-9 and TRBJ2-6; the D gene lacks a confident call. The bases are TGTGCCAGCAGCCTGGACGGCTCGGGGGCCAACGTCCTGACTTTC. It codes for CASSLDGSGANVLTF. The CDR3, completed at both ends by the reference TRBV7-9 and TRBJ2-6 genes, gives the full variable domain DTGVSQNPRHKITKRGQNVTFRCDPISEHNRLYWYRQTLGQGPEFLTYFQNEAQLEKSRLLSDRFSAERPKGSFSTLEIQRTEQGDSAMYLCASSLDGSGANVLTFGAGSRLTVL.